These T cell receptor beta chains were read from a single sample in a study of blood T cells in healthy people across ages. From the 5' RACE reads, TCRdb called clonotypes with MiXCR, one entry per CDR3 protein. The table includes about 1,500,000 distinct CDR3 sequences, 25% to 30% detected once. Sequencing used blood. Source of these receptors: a woman under 40 in good health. Each CDR3 is given without its conserved first and last residue. Each record gives: J gene, V gene, clone size, D gene, CDR3 protein. The D gene is left open where the match is weak. Rows give clone size only sometimes, using once, few, many, or a class for an expanded clone.

j_call: TRBJ2-5
v_call: TRBV7-2
clone_size: -
d_call: TRBD1
cdr3_aa: ASSKTGGVGETQY

j_call: TRBJ1-4
v_call: TRBV3-1
clone_size: few
d_call: -
cdr3_aa: ASSPSDREKLF

j_call: TRBJ1-1
v_call: TRBV7-9
clone_size: -
d_call: TRBD1
cdr3_aa: APVRGPSGEAF

j_call: TRBJ1-5
v_call: TRBV7-2
clone_size: -
d_call: TRBD1
cdr3_aa: ASSPGTGRGQPQH

j_call: TRBJ1-6
v_call: TRBV19
clone_size: few
d_call: -
cdr3_aa: ASSPLRGSPLH

j_call: TRBJ2-1
v_call: TRBV5-1
clone_size: few
d_call: -
cdr3_aa: ASSSTRGGGGFYNEQF

j_call: TRBJ1-2
v_call: TRBV4-3
clone_size: -
d_call: -
cdr3_aa: ASSQDHGAVRGYT

j_call: TRBJ1-5
v_call: TRBV28
clone_size: -
d_call: -
cdr3_aa: ASRSSHLETGQPQH

j_call: TRBJ2-5
v_call: TRBV7-3
clone_size: -
d_call: -
cdr3_aa: ASSQTGGSRETQY

j_call: -
v_call: TRBV11-2
clone_size: few
d_call: -
cdr3_aa: ASSLAGSSGEQY

j_call: TRBJ1-1
v_call: TRBV29-1
clone_size: -
d_call: TRBD1
cdr3_aa: SLRTGENTEAF

j_call: TRBJ1-1
v_call: TRBV20-1
clone_size: -
d_call: -
cdr3_aa: SASGSSGAF

j_call: TRBJ2-3
v_call: TRBV12-3/TRBV12-4
clone_size: -
d_call: -
cdr3_aa: ASSPPSLRADTQY

j_call: TRBJ2-1
v_call: TRBV6-1
clone_size: -
d_call: -
cdr3_aa: ASSPRGASFVEQF

j_call: TRBJ2-3
v_call: TRBV12-3/TRBV12-4
clone_size: -
d_call: TRBD2
cdr3_aa: ASRSGLASWY

j_call: TRBJ2-5
v_call: TRBV4-1
clone_size: few
d_call: TRBD1
cdr3_aa: ASSQEQSGGRKTQY

j_call: TRBJ2-7
v_call: TRBV7-2
clone_size: many
d_call: -
cdr3_aa: ASSLSRIYEQY

j_call: TRBJ2-1
v_call: TRBV7-6
clone_size: few
d_call: -
cdr3_aa: ASSIYPGQGDNEQF

j_call: TRBJ2-3
v_call: TRBV7-6
clone_size: few
d_call: -
cdr3_aa: ASSPGQGTGQY

j_call: TRBJ1-3
v_call: TRBV3-1
clone_size: -
d_call: -
cdr3_aa: AGQQLSGNTIY

j_call: TRBJ1-2
v_call: TRBV29-1
clone_size: many
d_call: TRBD1
cdr3_aa: SVEGQGKGYT

j_call: -
v_call: TRBV28
clone_size: -
d_call: TRBD2
cdr3_aa: ASIRAGEVYEQY

j_call: TRBJ2-5
v_call: TRBV4-1
clone_size: -
d_call: TRBD1
cdr3_aa: ASSIRQGAQETQY

j_call: TRBJ2-7
v_call: TRBV5-1
clone_size: -
d_call: TRBD2
cdr3_aa: ASRWSSGSYEQY

j_call: TRBJ1-4
v_call: TRBV10-3
clone_size: -
d_call: -
cdr3_aa: AISEETGYEKLF

j_call: TRBJ2-3
v_call: TRBV5-1
clone_size: few
d_call: TRBD2
cdr3_aa: ASSPSGLAGNTDTQY